Shown below are 20 T cell receptor beta chains from a single sample sequenced in a study of neoadjuvant anti-PD-1 for oral cavity cancer. The sample's time point: after neoadjuvant nivolumab, at surgical resection. Sequencing was performed with immunoSEQ multiplex PCR; in TCRdb, only in-frame clones are kept and a portion is missing. Of about 68,000 clones in the sample, roughly 85% were seen once. Sample: PBMCs, taken after nivolumab (anti-PD-1) treatment. These receptors came from a person between 40 and 80 years old with oral cavity squamous cell carcinoma.

The chain employs TRBV5-1 and TRBJ1-5, with D unclear. Germline V gene sequence: CDR1 SGHRS, CDR2 YFSETQ. The CDR3 is made up of 15 amino acids. V lost 0 bases to trimming and J lost 7 bases, with 14 bases between them. This chain's CDR3 is CASSLGPGIRQPQHF. Here the CDR3 DNA reads TGCGCCAGCAGCTTGGGGCCGGGGATCAGGCAGCCCCAGCATTTT.

The chain couples TRBV29-1 to TRBJ2-5; TRBD2 matches at 13 bases. The CDR3 spans 17 residues. The V segment lost 4 bases and the J segment 5 bases; nucleotides outside the gene matches: 13. CDR1 is SQVTM, CDR2 ANQGSEA, per germline. The DNA for the CDR3 is TGCAGCGTTGGGACTAGCGGGAGCCGCTTGAAGGTGGAGACCCAGTACTTC. Translating it yields CSVGTSGSRLKVETQYF.

The rearrangement joins TRBV7-2 to TRBJ2-7; 9 nucleotides agree with TRBD1. Germline V CDR1 and CDR2: SGHTA, FQGNSA. The CDR3 sequence is 14 residues long. V gave up 4 bases and J gave up 5 bases; unmatched junction bases: 6. The CDR3 loop reads CASSSGQGWNEQYF. The CDR3 DNA reads as TGTGCCAGCAGCTCAGGACAGGGGTGGAACGAGCAGTACTTC.

This clone occurred a few times. This chain links TRBV7-8 with TRBJ2-7; tentative D call: TRBD2 (6 bases). The germline V gene encodes CDR1 SGHVS and CDR2 FQNEAQ. The CDR3 runs to 12 residues. Between the trimmed V and J ends, which lost 5 bases and 6 bases, there was a span of 11 bases. The CDR3 sequence is CASSGPGGEQYF. The CDR3 DNA reads as TGTGCCAGCAGCGGGCCCGGGGGCGAGCAGTACTTC.

The rearrangement links TRBV27 to TRBJ2-7; D unresolved. This CDR3 is built from 14 residues. Trimming removed 4 bases at V and 2 bases at J, with 12 bases between. Germline values: CDR1 MNHEY, CDR2 SMNVEV (reference sequence). The CDR3 reads CASSYKDGPYEQYF. The CDR3 nucleotides read TGTGCCAGCAGTTATAAAGACGGACCCTACGAGCAGTACTTC.

The chain joins TRBV7-8 to TRBJ2-5; 7 bases align to TRBD1. The germline CDR1 and CDR2 sequences are SGHVS and FQNEAQ. CDR3 length: 20 amino acids. With 5 bases clipped from V and 2 bases from J, the junction kept 23 bases outside the gene matches. Here the CDR3 DNA reads TGTGCCAGCAGCCCTATAAATACTCCGGGACAGTTCAACACGCAAGAGACCCAGTACTTC. The encoded protein is CASSPINTPGQFNTQETQYF.

The chain joins TRBV29-1 to TRBJ2-1; D unresolved. Trimming removed 5 bases at V and 4 bases at J, with 12 bases between. Germline V gene data show CDR1 as SQVTM and CDR2 as ANQGSEA. The CDR3 totals 13 residues. CDR3 region: CSVHRLGYNEQFF. In DNA, the CDR3 is TGCAGCGTTCACCGACTGGGATACAATGAGCAGTTCTTC.

V gene TRBV11-2 combines with J gene TRBJ2-7; 9 nucleotides line up with TRBD2. The CDR3 sequence is 14 residues long. Germline V gene data show CDR1 as SGHAT and CDR2 as FQNNGV. V shed 5 bases and J 5 bases; nucleotides not matched to a gene: 7. The CDR3 region has the DNA TGTGCCAGCAGCCTCGGACTAGCGAAGAACGAGCAGTACTTC. This translates into CASSLGLAKNEQYF.

The chain couples TRBV2 to TRBJ2-1; D possibly uses TRBD1 or TRBD2 (5 bases each). The CDR3 runs 14 residues. The V gene's germline CDR1 is SNHLY and CDR2 FYNNEI. Deletions cut 7 bases from V and 0 bases from J, with 10 bases between. The CDR3 sequence: CASTGGSSYNEQFF. The CDR3, as DNA: TGTGCCAGCACTGGGGGTAGCTCCTACAATGAGCAGTTCTTC.

By proportion, this clone is medium-sized. V gene TRBV5-6 combines with J gene TRBJ2-7; D call uncertain. Germline V CDR1 and CDR2: SGHDT, YYEEEE. V was trimmed by 4 bases and J by 4 bases, leaving 12 bases between them. The CDR3 extends over 13 amino acids. The CDR3 here is CASSLVGLYEQYF. CDR3 DNA: TGTGCCAGCAGCCTGGTAGGGCTATACGAGCAGTACTTC.

The chain couples TRBV19 to TRBJ2-7, with D tentatively TRBD2 (6 bases). CDR1 and CDR2 (germline): LNHDA, SQIVND (reference sequence). V dropped 3 bases and J dropped 3 bases, with 9 bases sitting between them. This CDR3 has 13 residues. DNA for the CDR3: TGTGCCAGTAGTATCGGGCGGGACTACGAGCAGTACTTC. The encoded protein is CASSIGRDYEQYF.

This clone was seen only a few times. This chain joins TRBV19 and TRBJ2-1, with TRBD2 matching 8 bases. The CDR3 spans 15 residues. V lost 7 bases, J lost 0 bases, and 5 bases stayed unmatched. Per the germline V gene, CDR1 is LNHDA and CDR2 is SQIVND (reference sequence). The CDR3 coding sequence is TGTGCCAGTACCCCGGGAGGGAGCTCCTACAATGAGCAGTTCTTC. It codes for CASTPGGSSYNEQFF.

This chain links TRBV19 with TRBJ1-2; D not certain. This CDR3 region has 12 residues. Looked up from germline, CDR1 is LNHDA and CDR2 is SQIVND (reference sequence). The V end was cut by 2 bases, the J end by 3 bases, with 4 bases between. The CDR3 DNA reads as TGTGCCAGTAGTATACAGGACTATGGCTACACCTTC. Translated, it gives CASSIQDYGYTF.

This clone appeared once. CDR3 nucleotides: TGTGCCAGCAGCTCTGGGGGGGAACAGTCCAATCAGCCCCAGCATTTT. Its translation: CASSSGGEQSNQPQHF. The chain uses TRBV9 and TRBJ1-5, with D tentatively TRBD1 (5 bases). CDR1 is SGDLS and CDR2 is YYNGEE in the germline V gene. V shed 4 bases and J shed 3 bases, with 17 bases lying between them. The CDR3 contains 16 residues.

V usage is TRBV10-2 and J usage is TRBJ1-4; D uncertain. V lost 8 bases to trimming and J lost 5 bases, with 15 bases between them. Looked up from germline, CDR1 is WSHSY and CDR2 is SAAADI. The CDR3 runs 14 residues. The CDR3, as DNA: TGCGCCAGCTCCGAAGATACGTTAAATGAAAAACTGTTTTTT. It specifies CASSEDTLNEKLFF.

The chain joins TRBV23-1 to TRBJ1-3; D remains unclear. TRBV23-1 is classed as an ORF, of uncertain function. The CDR3 runs to 12 residues. V dropped 0 bases and J dropped 6 bases, with 3 bases sitting between them. The CDR3 region is CASSQSVNTIYF. Here the CDR3 DNA reads TGCGCCAGCAGTCAATCAGTAAACACCATATATTTT.

The chain couples TRBV18 to TRBJ1-4; maybe TRBD1 (5 bases). Germline V gene sequence: CDR1 KGHSH, CDR2 LQKENI. V lost 3 bases and J lost 8, with 10 bases in between. The CDR3 consists of 13 residues. CDR3 bases: TGTGCCAGCTCACCGACGGGGGGGGAAAAACTGTTTTTT. This encodes CASSPTGGEKLFF.

This clone was picked up one time. CDR3 DNA sequence: TGTGCCAGCAGTCTGGGACTAGCGGGAACGGGCTCCTACAATGAGCAGTTCTTC. Protein: CASSLGLAGTGSYNEQFF. The J gene is TRBJ2-1, the V gene TRBV9; 13 bases are shared with TRBD2. The CDR3 has 18 amino acids. Per germline, CDR1 SGDLS and CDR2 YYNGEE. The V and J ends lost 5 bases and 0 bases, in that order; junction bases with no gene match: 8.

The chain recombines TRBV5-1 with TRBJ1-2; 11 bases agree with TRBD1. With V trimmed by 4 bases and J by 8 bases, 10 bases remained unmatched. Looked up from germline, CDR1 is SGHRS and CDR2 is YFSETQ. The CDR3 has 15 amino acids. CDR3 residues: CASSPLLGQGEGYTF. The CDR3 nucleotides are TGCGCCAGCAGCCCCCTGTTGGGACAGGGGGAAGGCTACACCTTC.

In the case of this clone: One junction end disagrees with the germline gene, perhaps due to a read error. The chain uses TRBV7-9 and TRBJ1-1, with D possibly being TRBD1 (5 bases). The V gene's germline CDR1 is SEHNR and CDR2 FQNEAQ (reference sequence). This CDR3 comprises 13 residues. CDR3 residues: CASRFGANTEAFF. CDR3 in DNA: TGTGCCAGCCGCTTCGGGGCGAACACTGAAGCTTTCTTT.